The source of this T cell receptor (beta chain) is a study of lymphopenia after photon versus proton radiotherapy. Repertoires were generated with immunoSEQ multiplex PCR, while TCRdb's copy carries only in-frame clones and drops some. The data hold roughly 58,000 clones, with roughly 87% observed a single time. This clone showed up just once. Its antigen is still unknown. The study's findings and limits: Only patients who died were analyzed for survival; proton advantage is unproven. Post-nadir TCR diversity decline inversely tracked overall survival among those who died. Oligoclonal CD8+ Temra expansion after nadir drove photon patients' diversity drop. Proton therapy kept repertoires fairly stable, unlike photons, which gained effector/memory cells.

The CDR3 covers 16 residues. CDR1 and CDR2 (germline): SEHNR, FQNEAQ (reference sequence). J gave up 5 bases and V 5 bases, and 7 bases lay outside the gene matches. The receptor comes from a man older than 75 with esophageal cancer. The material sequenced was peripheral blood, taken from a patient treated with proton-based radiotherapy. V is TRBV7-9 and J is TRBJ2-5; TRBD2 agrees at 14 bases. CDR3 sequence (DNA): TGTGCCAGCAGCACCTCGACTAGCGGGAGGGCGGAGACCCAGTACTTC. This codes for CASSTSTSGRAETQYF.